These 30 T cell receptor beta chains originate from one sample sequenced in a study of T cells in Graves' hyperthyroidism and ophthalmopathy. The source material, RNA transcripts, was used to amplify TCR beta CDR3 regions. The TCR CDR3 first-round RT-PCR relied on the HTBI primer set. TCRdb reprocessed the multiplex PCR reads with MiXCR, giving one entry per CDR3 protein. The sample lists 500,000 or so distinct CDR3 sequences, approximately 17% occurring once. The sample consisted of blood. These receptors originate from a young woman with Graves' ophthalmopathy.

This clonotype showed up just a few times. The genes are TRBV10-3 and TRBJ1-2; D is possibly TRBD1 (5 bases). Germline V gene data show CDR1 as ENHRY and CDR2 as SYGVKD. V lost 10 bases and J lost 3, with 18 bases in between. There are 14 residues in the CDR3. CDR3 amino acids: CASSSLGTYYGYTF. Written as DNA, the CDR3 is TGTGCCAGCAGCTCTCTCGGGACGTACTATGGCTACACCTTC.

The sample holds a few counts of this clonotype. The V and J genes are TRBV10-3 and TRBJ2-3; possibly TRBD1 or TRBD2 for D (5 bases each). Germline CDR1 ENHRY, CDR2 SYGVKD. The germline V and J ends were trimmed by 6 bases and 2 bases, with 15 bases remaining between them. The CDR3 has 15 residues. CDR3 amino acids: CAIRGTRGPTDTQYF. The CDR3 DNA sequence: TGTGCCATCAGGGGGACCCGGGGTCCCACAGATACGCAGTATTTT.

The V and J genes are TRBV7-8 and TRBJ2-2; D is perhaps TRBD2 (6 bases). V lost 3 bases and J 6 bases, leaving 17 bases between the germline ends. From germline, CDR1 is SGHVS and CDR2 FQNEAQ. There are 16 residues in the CDR3. In DNA, the CDR3 is TGTGCCAGCAGCTTGTCCTTCGGGCGGGAAGCCGGGGAGCTGTTTTTT. This codes for CASSLSFGREAGELFF.

The V gene is TRBV10-3, the J gene TRBJ1-3, with 7 bases aligning to TRBD1. J gave up 5 bases and V 8 bases, and 9 bases lay outside the gene matches. The CDR3 sequence is 14 residues long. Looked up from germline, CDR1 is ENHRY and CDR2 is SYGVKD. The CDR3 nucleotides are TGTGCCATCGGGGAGACGACAGGGAGAAACACCATATATTTT. It specifies CAIGETTGRNTIYF.

This clonotype was observed a handful of times. The J gene is TRBJ1-1, the V gene TRBV7-8; a weak D match, TRBD1 (5 bases). In germline, CDR1 is SGHVS, CDR2 FQNEAQ. The CDR3 contains 14 residues. Trimming took 6 bases from V and 1 from J, leaving 12 bases between them. CDR3 loop: CASRERQGNTEAFF. The DNA for the CDR3 is TGTGCCAGCAGAGAAAGGCAGGGGAACACTGAAGCTTTCTTT.

The J gene is TRBJ2-2, the V gene TRBV25-1; D uncertain. Germline V lookup: CDR1 MGHDK, CDR2 SYGVNS. The length of the CDR3 is 14 residues. V lost 6 bases and J 4 bases, leaving 12 bases between the germline ends. CDR3 in DNA: TGTGCCAGCAGCCAGACGTCCCCCACCGGGGAGCTGTTTTTT. It yields the protein CASSQTSPTGELFF.

The chain couples TRBV4-3 to TRBJ2-1; D ambiguous. Per the germline V gene, CDR1 is LGHNA and CDR2 is YSLEER. The CDR3 spans 22 residues. V lost 0 bases to trimming and J lost 1 base, with 28 bases between them. In DNA, the CDR3 is TGCGCCAGCAGCCAAGATACCGTCTTCGTTTCCTTTGGGTCTCCTTCCTACAATGAGCAGTTCTTC. This sequence encodes CASSQDTVFVSFGSPSYNEQFF.

Comments on this clonotype: This may arise from a read error, as a much more abundant clone is one base away. The chain is built from TRBV6-1 and TRBJ2-5; 7 bases are shared with TRBD1. With 10 bases clipped from V and 2 bases from J, the junction kept 10 bases outside the gene matches. Germline V gene data show CDR1 as MNHNS and CDR2 as SASEGT. The CDR3 loop spans 14 amino acids. CDR3 sequence (DNA): TGTGCCATCACCCCACCGGGACAGCAAGAGACCCAGTACTTC. As protein: CAITPPGQQETQYF.

There are many counts of this clonotype. The genes are TRBV7-2 and TRBJ1-2, with TRBD1 as a possible D gene (6 bases). Deletions cut 2 bases from V and 6 bases from J, with 16 bases between. The CDR3 has 15 residues. CDR1 is SGHTA and CDR2 is FQGNSA in the germline V gene. CDR3 DNA sequence: TGTGCCAGCAGCTTATTTTCCGTGGCAGGGGATGGCTACACCTTC. Its protein is CASSLFSVAGDGYTF.

This clonotype was recorded at least ten times. The chain joins TRBV11-2 to TRBJ1-1, with a weak D call TRBD1 (6 bases). The CDR3 sequence is 15 residues long. CDR1 and CDR2 from the germline V gene are SGHAT and FQNNGV. V lost 5 bases and J 7 bases, leaving 20 bases between the germline ends. CDR3 coding DNA: TGTGCCAGCAGCGCTCCCGGGACACGGGGAGTTGAAGCTTTCTTT. Encoded protein: CASSAPGTRGVEAFF.

The sample holds many counts of this clonotype. The V and J genes are TRBV6-5 and TRBJ1-1; the D is unclear. This CDR3 is built from 14 residues. Germline V gives CDR1 MNHEY, CDR2 SVGAGI. V was shortened by 5 bases and J by 0 bases, with 10 bases between the two germline ends. This CDR3 reads CASSILQLNTEAFF. The CDR3 DNA is TGTGCCAGCAGTATACTCCAGCTGAACACTGAAGCTTTCTTT.

In the case of this clonotype: It is unclear where the CDR3 begins or ends on the DNA, so no DNA is shown, and the CDR3 is as TCRdb lists it. This chain's CDR3 is CASSIYLCSVAGDGLNTEAFF. The rearrangement links TRBV28 to TRBJ1-1; the table assigns TRBD1, which was not confirmed against the DNA. In germline, CDR1 is MDHEN, CDR2 SYDVKM. Inclusive of both ends, the CDR3 amounts to 21 amino acids.

Only a few counts were recorded for this clonotype. The chain couples TRBV14 to TRBJ1-5; D possibly corresponds to TRBD1 (6 bases). This CDR3 spans 12 amino acids. Trimming removed 8 bases from V and 3 bases from J, with 8 bases in between. Germline CDR1 SGHDN, CDR2 FVKESK. CDR3 in DNA: TGTGCCAGCGGGGGGCCCAATCAGCCCCAGCATTTT. Amino acid sequence: CASGGPNQPQHF.

This clonotype was found many times. The rearrangement joins TRBV28 to TRBJ1-5; D possibly corresponds to TRBD1 (6 bases). This CDR3 spans 18 amino acids. V was trimmed by 5 bases and J by 2 bases, leaving 22 bases between them. CDR1 MDHEN and CDR2 SYDVKM come from the germline V gene. CDR3 loop: CASSPGVLGDQGNQPQHF. The CDR3 DNA sequence: TGTGCCAGCAGTCCAGGGGTTTTAGGGGATCAAGGCAATCAGCCCCAGCATTTT.

This clonotype was detected a few times. V gene TRBV6-2 or TRBV6-3 combines with J gene TRBJ2-5; D gene unclear. This CDR3 has 13 residues. V lost 4 bases and J lost 2, with 8 bases in between. CDR1 is MNHEY and CDR2 is SVGEGT in the germline V gene. CDR3 in DNA: TGTGCCAGCAGTTTCAGCCCTCAAGAGACCCAGTACTTC. Its translation is CASSFSPQETQYF.

This clonotype was found a few times. The rearrangement uses TRBV29-1 and TRBJ1-2; 9 bases align to TRBD1. The CDR3 totals 11 residues. Trimming removed 7 bases from V and 8 bases from J; junction bases left unmatched: 5. Germline-derived CDR1 and CDR2 are SQVTM and ANQGSEA. CDR3 DNA sequence: TGCAGCGCCACACAGGGGGCGGGCTACACCTTC. Translated: CSATQGAGYTF.

V usage is TRBV2 and J usage is TRBJ1-5; unclear D gene. With 8 bases removed from V and 0 bases from J, the gap between germline ends came to 8 bases. This CDR3 comprises 13 residues. Germline values: CDR1 SNHLY, CDR2 FYNNEI. The CDR3 sequence is CASEADSNQPQHF. In nucleotides, the CDR3 is TGTGCCAGCGAGGCGGATAGCAATCAGCCCCAGCATTTT.

This clonotype was recorded at least ten times. The chain combines TRBV27 with TRBJ2-1, with D possibly being TRBD2 (6 bases). The CDR3 has 15 amino acids. The germline V gene has CDR1 MNHEY and CDR2 SMNVEV (reference sequence). V was clipped by 0 bases and J by 4 bases, with 10 bases between them. CDR3 DNA sequence: TGTGCCAGCAGTTTATCGCGCGGGGAATACAATGAGCAGTTCTTC. Protein sequence: CASSLSRGEYNEQFF.

Only a few counts were recorded for this clonotype. This chain connects TRBV4-3 to TRBJ1-1, with TRBD1 matching over 11 bases. Germline CDR1 and CDR2: LGHNA and YSLEER. V shed 0 bases and J 5 bases; nucleotides not matched to a gene: 5. The CDR3 is 16 residues long. This CDR3 is CASSQDAGTGGTEAFF. The CDR3 DNA is TGCGCCAGCAGCCAAGATGCCGGGACAGGGGGTACTGAAGCTTTCTTT.

This clonotype has a count of ten or more. This rearrangement joins TRBV2 to TRBJ2-1, with TRBD2 as a possible D gene (6 bases). Germline CDR1 and CDR2: SNHLY and FYNNEI. The CDR3 runs 18 residues. V was clipped by 2 bases and J by 0 bases, with 17 bases between them. CDR3 sequence: CASSEPSVAARSYNEQFF. Here the CDR3 DNA reads TGTGCCAGCAGTGAACCCAGCGTAGCGGCTCGCTCCTACAATGAGCAGTTCTTC.

CDR3 DNA: TGTGCCAGCAGTCCCCGGACAGGGGGCGGCGAGCAGTACTTC. Residues: CASSPRTGGGEQYF. The J gene is TRBJ2-7, the V gene TRBV6-2 or TRBV6-3; 11 bases match TRBD1. Trimming cost V 5 bases and J 6 bases; bases outside gene matches: 6. CDR1 is MNHEY and CDR2 is SVGEGT in the germline V gene. The length of the CDR3 is 14 residues.

This clonotype was detected only a few times. A much larger clone lies a single base off, so this may be a read error. The rearrangement links TRBV6-5 to TRBJ1-1; tentative D call: TRBD1 (6 bases). Looked up from germline, CDR1 is MNHEY and CDR2 is SVGAGI. The CDR3 length is 16 residues. Trimming removed 2 bases at V and 4 bases at J, with 17 bases between. CDR3 DNA: TGTGCCAGCAGTTACCCACCGGGACATATGAGCACTGAAGCTTTCTTT. Amino acid sequence: CASSYPPGHMSTEAFF.

V is TRBV4-1 and J is TRBJ2-7, with 14 bases lining up with TRBD2. Unmatched junction bases numbered 7, after V lost 3 bases and J lost 3 bases. Per germline, CDR1 MGHRA and CDR2 YSYEKL. This CDR3 region has 17 residues. The CDR3 region is CASSQGTSGGGGYEQYF. Written as DNA, the CDR3 is TGCGCCAGCAGCCAGGGGACTAGCGGGGGCGGGGGCTACGAGCAGTACTTC.

The chain carries TRBV7-9 and TRBJ2-2, with D maybe TRBD1 (5 bases). V lost 5 bases, J lost 1 base, and 14 bases lay in between. Looked up from germline, CDR1 is SEHNR and CDR2 is FQNEAQ (reference sequence). There are 16 residues in the CDR3. DNA for the CDR3: TGTGCCAGCAGCGAGATCCAGGGCCTGAACACCGGGGAGCTGTTTTTT. As protein: CASSEIQGLNTGELFF.

This clonotype was observed at least ten times. The chain has TRBV27 and TRBJ1-2; the D gene is possibly TRBD1 (5 bases). The CDR3 has 14 residues. In germline, CDR1 is MNHEY, CDR2 SMNVEV (reference sequence). The germline V and J ends were trimmed by 2 bases and 4 bases, with 11 bases remaining between them. DNA for the CDR3: TGTGCCAGCAGTTTACAGGGTCGGGGCTATGGCTACACCTTC. Translating it yields CASSLQGRGYGYTF.

This clonotype showed up just a few times. The genes are TRBV10-3 and TRBJ1-2, with 7 bases identical to TRBD1. The ends lost 6 bases at V and 2 bases at J; junction bases unmatched: 9. There are 15 residues in the CDR3. The germline V gene has CDR1 ENHRY and CDR2 SYGVKD. The CDR3 sequence is CAIRDTGVVNYGYTF. CDR3 coding DNA: TGTGCCATCAGGGACACAGGGGTTGTAAACTATGGCTACACCTTC.

This clonotype occurred a few times. The chain uses TRBV7-9 and TRBJ2-5; D may be TRBD2 (7 bases). With 1 base removed from V and 0 bases from J, the gap between germline ends came to 12 bases. The CDR3 is 16 residues long. CDR1 is SEHNR, CDR2 FQNEAQ, per germline (reference sequence). This CDR3 is CASSLGGGTNQETQYF. The CDR3 DNA is TGTGCCAGCAGCTTAGGGGGAGGGACAAACCAAGAGACCCAGTACTTC.

There are many counts of this clonotype. V and J are TRBV18 and TRBJ2-3; 8 nucleotides align to TRBD2. Germline CDR1 reads KGHSH; CDR2 reads LQKENI. Trimming at V came to 4 bases and at J to 6 bases, leaving 12 bases not matched to a gene. The CDR3 loop spans 16 amino acids. In DNA form, the CDR3 reads TGTGCCAGCTCACGACGTACCGGGACTAGTCATGATACGCAGTATTTT. Its translation is CASSRRTGTSHDTQYF.

Ten or more counts support this clonotype. This rearrangement joins TRBV7-8 to TRBJ1-2; no reliable D call. V lost 5 bases, J lost 4 bases, and 17 bases lay in between. The CDR3 has 15 residues. CDR1 is SGHVS and CDR2 is FQNEAQ in the germline V gene. DNA of the CDR3: TGTGCCAGCAGCCCTGTGGACGGCCCGTTCTATGGCTACACCTTC. Translation: CASSPVDGPFYGYTF.

The sample holds many counts of this clonotype. This chain connects TRBV3-1 to TRBJ2-7, with no clear D. V gave up 1 base and J gave up 0 bases, with 4 bases separating them. This CDR3 comprises 13 residues. Germline CDR1 reads LGHDT; CDR2 reads YNNKEL (reference sequence). CDR3 sequence reads: CASSQAYSYEQYF. The CDR3 nucleotides read TGTGCCAGCAGCCAAGCGTACTCCTACGAGCAGTACTTC.